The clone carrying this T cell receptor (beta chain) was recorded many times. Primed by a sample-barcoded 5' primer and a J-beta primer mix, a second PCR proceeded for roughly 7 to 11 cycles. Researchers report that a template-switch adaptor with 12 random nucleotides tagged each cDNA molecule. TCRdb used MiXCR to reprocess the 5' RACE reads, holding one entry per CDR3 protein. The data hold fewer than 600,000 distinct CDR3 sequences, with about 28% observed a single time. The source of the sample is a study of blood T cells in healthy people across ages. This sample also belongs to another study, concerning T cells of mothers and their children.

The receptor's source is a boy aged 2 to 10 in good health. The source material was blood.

The CDR3 spells CASSLPEGKLFF. CDR3 nucleotides: TGTGCCAGCAGCTTACCAGAAGGAAAACTGTTTTTT. The chain is built from TRBV7-6 and TRBJ1-4, with D hard to call. Trimming removed 2 bases at V and 10 bases at J, with 8 bases between. Germline lookup yields CDR1 SGHVS and CDR2 FNYEAQ. The CDR3 consists of 12 residues.